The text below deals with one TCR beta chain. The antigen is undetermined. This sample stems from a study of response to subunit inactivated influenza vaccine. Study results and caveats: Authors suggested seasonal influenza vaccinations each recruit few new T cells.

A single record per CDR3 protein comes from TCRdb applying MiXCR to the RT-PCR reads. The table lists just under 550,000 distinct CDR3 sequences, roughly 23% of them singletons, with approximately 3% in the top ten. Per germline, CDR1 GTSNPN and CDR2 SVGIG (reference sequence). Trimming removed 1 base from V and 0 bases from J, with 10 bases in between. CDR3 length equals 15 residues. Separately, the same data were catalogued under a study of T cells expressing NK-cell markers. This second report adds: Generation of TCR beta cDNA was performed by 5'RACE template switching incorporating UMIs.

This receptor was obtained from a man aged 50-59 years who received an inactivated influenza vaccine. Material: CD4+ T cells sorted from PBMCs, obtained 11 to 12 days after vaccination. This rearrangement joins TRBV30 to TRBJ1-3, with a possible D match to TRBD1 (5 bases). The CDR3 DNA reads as TGTGCCTGGAGTGACAGGACTTCCTCTGGAAACACCATATATTTT. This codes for CAWSDRTSSGNTIYF.